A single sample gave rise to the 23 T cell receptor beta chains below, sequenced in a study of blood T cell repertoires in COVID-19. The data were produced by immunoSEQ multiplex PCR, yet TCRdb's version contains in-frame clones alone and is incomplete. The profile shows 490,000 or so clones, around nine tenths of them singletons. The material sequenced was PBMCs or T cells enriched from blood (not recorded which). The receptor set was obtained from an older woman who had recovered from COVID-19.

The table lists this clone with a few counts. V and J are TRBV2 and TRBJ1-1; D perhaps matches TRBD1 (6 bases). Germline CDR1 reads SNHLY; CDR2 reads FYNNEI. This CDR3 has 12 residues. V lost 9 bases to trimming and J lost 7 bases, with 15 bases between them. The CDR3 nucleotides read TGTGCCAGACTTGACAGGCTCCATGAAGCTTTCTTT. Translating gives CARLDRLHEAFF.

Here the CDR3 reads CASSLAGFQETQYF. The CDR3, as DNA: TGCGCCAGCAGCTTGGCAGGTTTTCAAGAGACCCAGTACTTC. The V call is TRBV5-1, the J call TRBJ2-5, with D unclear. CDR3 length: 14 residues. Germline assignment: CDR1 SGHRS and CDR2 YFSETQ. V shed 0 bases and J shed 2 bases, with 8 bases lying between them.

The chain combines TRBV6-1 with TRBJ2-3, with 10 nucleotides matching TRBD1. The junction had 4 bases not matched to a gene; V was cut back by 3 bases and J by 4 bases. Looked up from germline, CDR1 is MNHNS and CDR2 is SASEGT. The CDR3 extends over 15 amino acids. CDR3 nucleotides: TGTGCCAGCAGTGACCGGGACAGGGGTGCAGATACGCAGTATTTT. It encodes CASSDRDRGADTQYF.

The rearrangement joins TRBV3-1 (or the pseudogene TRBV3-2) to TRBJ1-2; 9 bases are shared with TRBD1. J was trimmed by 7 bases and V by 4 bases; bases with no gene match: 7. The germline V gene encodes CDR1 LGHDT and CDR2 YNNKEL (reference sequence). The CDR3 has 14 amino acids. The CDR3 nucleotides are TGTGCCAGCAGCCGGGACAGGGAGGTATTTGGCTACACCTTC. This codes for CASSRDREVFGYTF.

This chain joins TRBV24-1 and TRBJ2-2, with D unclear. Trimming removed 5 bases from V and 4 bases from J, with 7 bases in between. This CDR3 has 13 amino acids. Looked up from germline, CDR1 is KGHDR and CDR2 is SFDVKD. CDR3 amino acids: CATSGQATGELFF. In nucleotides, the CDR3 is TGTGCCACCAGTGGTCAGGCCACCGGGGAGCTGTTTTTT.

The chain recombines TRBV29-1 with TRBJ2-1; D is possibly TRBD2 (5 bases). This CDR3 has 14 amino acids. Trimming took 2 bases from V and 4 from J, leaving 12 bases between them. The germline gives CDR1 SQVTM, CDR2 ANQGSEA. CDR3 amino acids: CSVESQRQYNEQFF. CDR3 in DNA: TGCAGCGTTGAAAGCCAGCGGCAATACAATGAGCAGTTCTTC.

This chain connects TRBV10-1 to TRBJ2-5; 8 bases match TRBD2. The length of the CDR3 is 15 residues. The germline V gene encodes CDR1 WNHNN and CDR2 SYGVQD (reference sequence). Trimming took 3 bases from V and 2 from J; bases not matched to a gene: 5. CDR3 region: CASSDKRGLQETQYF. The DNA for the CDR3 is TGCGCCAGCAGTGATAAGCGGGGGTTACAAGAGACCCAGTACTTC.

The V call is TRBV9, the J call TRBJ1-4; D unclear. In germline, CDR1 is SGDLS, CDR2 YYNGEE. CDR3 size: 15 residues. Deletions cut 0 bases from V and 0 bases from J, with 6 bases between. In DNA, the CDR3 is TGTGCCAGCAGCGTAGATTCTGCAACTAATGAAAAACTGTTTTTT. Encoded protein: CASSVDSATNEKLFF.

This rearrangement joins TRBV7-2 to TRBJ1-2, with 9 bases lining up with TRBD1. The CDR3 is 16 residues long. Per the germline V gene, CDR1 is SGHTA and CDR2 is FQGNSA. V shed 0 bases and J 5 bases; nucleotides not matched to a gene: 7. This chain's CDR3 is CASSLAFGTGYYGYTF. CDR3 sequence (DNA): TGTGCCAGCAGCTTAGCATTCGGGACAGGGTATTATGGCTACACCTTC.

CDR3 nucleotide sequence: TGTGCCAGCAGCTCTACTAGCGGTAGCACAGATACGCAGTATTTT. Translated: CASSSTSGSTDTQYF. The V call is TRBV11-3, the J call TRBJ2-3, with TRBD2 identical over 8 bases. Trimming took 4 bases from V and 0 from J; bases not matched to a gene: 3. The CDR3 sequence is 15 residues long. Germline-derived CDR1 and CDR2 are SGHNT and YENEEA.

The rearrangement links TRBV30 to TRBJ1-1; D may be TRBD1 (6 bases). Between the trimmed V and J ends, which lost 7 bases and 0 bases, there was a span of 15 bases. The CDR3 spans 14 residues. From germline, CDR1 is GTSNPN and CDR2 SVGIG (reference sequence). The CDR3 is CASAQGPLNTEAFF. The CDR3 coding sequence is TGTGCCTCCGCCCAGGGGCCCCTGAACACTGAAGCTTTCTTT.

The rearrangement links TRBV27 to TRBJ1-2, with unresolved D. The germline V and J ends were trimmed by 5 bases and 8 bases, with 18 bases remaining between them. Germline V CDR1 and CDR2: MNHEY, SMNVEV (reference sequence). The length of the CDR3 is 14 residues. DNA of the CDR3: TGTGCCAGCAGTCCTCGTTATGGGCTTAGGGGCTACACCTTC. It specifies CASSPRYGLRGYTF.

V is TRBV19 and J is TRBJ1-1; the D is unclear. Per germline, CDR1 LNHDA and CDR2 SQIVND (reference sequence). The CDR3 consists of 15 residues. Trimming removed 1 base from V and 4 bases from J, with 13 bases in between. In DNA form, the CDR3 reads TGTGCCAGTAGTATAGTAGCTGGGTTTGGCACTGAAGCTTTCTTT. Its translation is CASSIVAGFGTEAFF. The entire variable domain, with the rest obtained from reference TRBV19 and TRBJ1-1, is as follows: DGGITQSPKYLFRKEGQNVTLSCEQNLNHDAMYWYRQDPGQGLRLIYYSQIVNDFQKGDIAEGYSVSREKKESFPLTVTSAQKNPTAFYLCASSIVAGFGTEAFFGQGTRLTVV.

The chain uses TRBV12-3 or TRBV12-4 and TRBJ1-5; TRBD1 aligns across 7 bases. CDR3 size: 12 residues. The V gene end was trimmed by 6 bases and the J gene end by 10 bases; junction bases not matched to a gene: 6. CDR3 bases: TGTGCCAGCAGCCTTGACAGGGCACCCCAGCATTTT. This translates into CASSLDRAPQHF.

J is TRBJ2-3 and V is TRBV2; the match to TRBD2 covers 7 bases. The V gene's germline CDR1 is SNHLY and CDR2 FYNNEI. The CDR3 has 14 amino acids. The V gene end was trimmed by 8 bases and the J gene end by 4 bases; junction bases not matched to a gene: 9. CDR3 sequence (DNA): TGTGCCAGCGGCCGGGGGAGGGTCGCAGATACGCAGTATTTT. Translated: CASGRGRVADTQYF.

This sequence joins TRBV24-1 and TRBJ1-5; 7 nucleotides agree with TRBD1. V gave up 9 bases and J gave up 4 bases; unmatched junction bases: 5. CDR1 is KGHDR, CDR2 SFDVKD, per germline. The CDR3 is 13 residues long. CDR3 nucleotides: TGTGCCACCCCAGGGGGGATTAATCAGCCCCAGCATTTT. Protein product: CATPGGINQPQHF.

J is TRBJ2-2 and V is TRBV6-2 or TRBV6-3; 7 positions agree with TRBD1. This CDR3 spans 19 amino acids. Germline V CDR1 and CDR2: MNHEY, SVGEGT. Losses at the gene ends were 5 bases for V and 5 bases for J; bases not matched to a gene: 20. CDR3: CASSPQTGRRLAGTGELFF. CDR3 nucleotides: TGTGCCAGCAGTCCCCAGACAGGGAGAAGGCTAGCAGGTACCGGGGAGCTGTTTTTT.

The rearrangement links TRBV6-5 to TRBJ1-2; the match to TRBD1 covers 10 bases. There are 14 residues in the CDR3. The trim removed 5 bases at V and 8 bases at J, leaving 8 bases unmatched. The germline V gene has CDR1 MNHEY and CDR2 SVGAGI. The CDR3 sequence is CASSRQGAWGGYTF. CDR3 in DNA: TGTGCCAGCAGTCGACAGGGGGCCTGGGGGGGCTACACCTTC.

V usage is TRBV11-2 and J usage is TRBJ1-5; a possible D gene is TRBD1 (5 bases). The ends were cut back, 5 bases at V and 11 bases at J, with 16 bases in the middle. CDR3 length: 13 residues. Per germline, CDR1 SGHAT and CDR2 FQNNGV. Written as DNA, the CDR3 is TGTGCCAGCAGCCATGGGGGGAGTATGACCCAGCATTTT. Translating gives CASSHGGSMTQHF.

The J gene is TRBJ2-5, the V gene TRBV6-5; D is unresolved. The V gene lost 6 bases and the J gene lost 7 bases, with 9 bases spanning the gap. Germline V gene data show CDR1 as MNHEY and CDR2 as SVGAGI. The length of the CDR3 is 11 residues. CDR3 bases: TGTGCCAGCAGCAATCCGGGGACCCAGTACTTC. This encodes CASSNPGTQYF.

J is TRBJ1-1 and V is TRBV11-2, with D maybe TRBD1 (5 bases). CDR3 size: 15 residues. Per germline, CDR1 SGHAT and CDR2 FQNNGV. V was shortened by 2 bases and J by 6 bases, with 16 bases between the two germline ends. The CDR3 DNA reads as TGTGCCAGCAGCTTAATCGGGAGGGGTTTCGCTGAAGCTTTCTTT. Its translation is CASSLIGRGFAEAFF.

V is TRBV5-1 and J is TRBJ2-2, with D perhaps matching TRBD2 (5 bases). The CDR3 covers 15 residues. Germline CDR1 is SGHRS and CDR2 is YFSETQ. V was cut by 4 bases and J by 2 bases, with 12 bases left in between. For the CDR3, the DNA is TGCGCCAGCAGCCCGGACTCCGGCAACACCGGGGAGCTGTTTTTT. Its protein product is CASSPDSGNTGELFF.

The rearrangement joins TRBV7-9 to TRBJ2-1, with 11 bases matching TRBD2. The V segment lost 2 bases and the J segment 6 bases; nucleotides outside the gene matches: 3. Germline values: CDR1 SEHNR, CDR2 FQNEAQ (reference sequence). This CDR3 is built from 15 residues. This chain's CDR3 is CASSLTSGGANEQFF. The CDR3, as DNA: TGTGCCAGCAGCTTAACTAGCGGGGGTGCCAATGAGCAGTTCTTC. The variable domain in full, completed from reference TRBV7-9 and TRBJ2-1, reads DTGVSQNPRHKITKRGQNVTFRCDPISEHNRLYWYRQTLGQGPEFLTYFQNEAQLEKSRLLSDRFSAERPKGSFSTLEIQRTEQGDSAMYLCASSLTSGGANEQFFGPGTRLTVL.